This T cell receptor (beta chain) is drawn from a study of CXCR3-negative and CXCR3-positive naive CD8 T cells. Study-level points and caveats: Comparably high diversity marked both naive subsets, whereas memory CD8+ cells had much lower diversity.

The method, 5' RACE with UMI labels, was used to prepare the TRB cDNA libraries. No DNA is given; TCRdb re-called the 5' RACE reads and lists each CDR3 protein once. Its clone listing holds 35,000 to 45,000 distinct CDR3 sequences. In the case of this clonotype: Its antigen is currently unknown.

This CDR3 spans 18 amino acids. From germline, CDR1 is SGHNT and CDR2 YENEEA. The sequencing sample was made of naive CXCR3- CD8+ T cells from blood. Sample subset: CD45RO-CCR7+CD27+CD95- naive CD8+ T cells lacking CXCR3 (TNR3-). This clonotype was obtained from a human donor in good health. Some clones in this sample may be carry-over from other donors' samples. The V call is TRBV11-3, the J call TRBJ1-1; TCRdb selects TRBD1, and the lack of DNA leaves this call unchecked. CDR3 region: CASSLALRGGAVNTEAFF.